This TCR beta chain was observed in a study of shared clonotypes between healthy human individuals. Study-wide context: The cohort comprised a couple of women and a few men. Their ages spanned 18 to 49 years.

The assay used deep level. Clones were read by immunoSEQ multiplex PCR, and TCRdb kept only the in-frame ones, dropping some. The sample holds around 500,000 clones; over 75% are singletons and the top ten take 10% to 15%. The CDR3 spans 15 residues. J gave up 4 bases and V 3 bases, and 7 bases lay outside the gene matches. Germline V gives CDR1 MDHEN, CDR2 SYDVKM. Material: PBMCs. J is TRBJ2-7 and V is TRBV28; 9 bases align to TRBD1. The clonotype originates from a woman aged 40 to 50 in good health. Some clones in this sample may be carry-over from other donors' samples. CDR3 residues: CASSFRDRESYEQYF. CDR3 nucleotides: TGTGCCAGCAGTTTCAGGGACAGGGAATCTTACGAGCAGTACTTC.